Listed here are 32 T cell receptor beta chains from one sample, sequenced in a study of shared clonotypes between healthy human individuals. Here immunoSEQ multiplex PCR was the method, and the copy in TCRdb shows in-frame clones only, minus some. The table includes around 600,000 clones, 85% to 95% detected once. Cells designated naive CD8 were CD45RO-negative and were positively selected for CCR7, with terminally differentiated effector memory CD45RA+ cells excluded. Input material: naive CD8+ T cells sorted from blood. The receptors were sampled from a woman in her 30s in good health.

As DNA, the CDR3 is TGTGCCTGGAGTGGCCTGTCGCCAGCAGCGAACTACGAGCAGTACTTC. Translated, it gives CAWSGLSPAANYEQYF. The rearrangement uses TRBV30 and TRBJ2-7, with no clear D. Trimming took 1 base from V and 3 from J, leaving 19 bases between them. The V gene's germline CDR1 is GTSNPN and CDR2 SVGIG (reference sequence). This CDR3 region has 16 residues.

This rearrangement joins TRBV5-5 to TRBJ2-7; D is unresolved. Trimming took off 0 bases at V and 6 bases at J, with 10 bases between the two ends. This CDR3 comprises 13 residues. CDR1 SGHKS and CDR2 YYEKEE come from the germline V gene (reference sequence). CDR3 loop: CASSLDVGGEQYF. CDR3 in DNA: TGTGCCAGCAGCTTGGATGTAGGTGGCGAGCAGTACTTC.

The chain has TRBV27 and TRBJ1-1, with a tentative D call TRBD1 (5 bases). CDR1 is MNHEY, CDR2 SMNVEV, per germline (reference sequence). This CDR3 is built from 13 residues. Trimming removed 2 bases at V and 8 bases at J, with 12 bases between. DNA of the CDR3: TGTGCCAGCAGTTTAAGGGGTTCGGGGGAAGCTTTCTTT. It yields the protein CASSLRGSGEAFF.

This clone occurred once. The CDR3 DNA sequence: TGTGCCAGTAGTATTGGTACTCTGAACACCGGGGAGCTGTTTTTT. Translation: CASSIGTLNTGELFF. This sequence joins TRBV19 and TRBJ2-2; D is undetermined. This CDR3 has 15 residues. CDR1 and CDR2 from the germline V gene are LNHDA and SQIVND (reference sequence). The V and J ends lost 3 bases and 1 base respectively, with 9 bases between them.

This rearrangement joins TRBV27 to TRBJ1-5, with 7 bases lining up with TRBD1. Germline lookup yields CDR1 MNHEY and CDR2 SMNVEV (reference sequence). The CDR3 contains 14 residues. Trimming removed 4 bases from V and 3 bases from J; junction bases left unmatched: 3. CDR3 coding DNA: TGTGCCAGCAGTTACAGGGGACACAATCAGCCCCAGCATTTT. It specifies CASSYRGHNQPQHF.

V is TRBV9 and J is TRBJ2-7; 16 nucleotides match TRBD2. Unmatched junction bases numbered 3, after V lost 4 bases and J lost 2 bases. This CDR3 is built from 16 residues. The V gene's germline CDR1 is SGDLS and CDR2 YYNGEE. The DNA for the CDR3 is TGTGCCAGCAGCCTGGGACTAGCGGGAGGGGCCTACGAGCAGTACTTC. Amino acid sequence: CASSLGLAGGAYEQYF.

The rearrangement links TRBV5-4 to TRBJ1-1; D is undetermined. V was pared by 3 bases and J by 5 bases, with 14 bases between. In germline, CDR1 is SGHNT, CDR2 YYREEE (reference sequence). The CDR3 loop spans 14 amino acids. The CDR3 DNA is TGTGCCAGCAGCTCCCACGGAATGGGGACTGAAGCTTTCTTT. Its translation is CASSSHGMGTEAFF.

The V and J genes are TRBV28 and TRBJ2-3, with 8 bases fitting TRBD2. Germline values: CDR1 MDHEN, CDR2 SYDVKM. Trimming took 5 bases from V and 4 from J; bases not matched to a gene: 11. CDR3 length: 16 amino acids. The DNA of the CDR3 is TGTGCCAGCAGTATTCACCCGGGAGGGCCGCCAGATACGCAGTATTTT. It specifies CASSIHPGGPPDTQYF.

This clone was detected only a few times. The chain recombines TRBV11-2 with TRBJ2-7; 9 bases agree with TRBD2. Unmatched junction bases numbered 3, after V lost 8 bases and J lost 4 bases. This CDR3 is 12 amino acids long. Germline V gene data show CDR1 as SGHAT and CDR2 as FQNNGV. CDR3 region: CASRAGGYEQYF. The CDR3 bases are TGTGCCAGCCGAGCGGGGGGATACGAGCAGTACTTC.

CDR3 DNA sequence: TGTGCCAGCAGCTTTTTGGGGGGAACCTACGAGCAGTACTTC. Translation gives CASSFLGGTYEQYF. This rearrangement joins TRBV7-2 to TRBJ2-7; TRBD2 might be the D (6 bases). This CDR3 is 14 amino acids long. Trimming stripped 3 bases from V and 2 bases from J, with 11 bases between. Germline V gene data show CDR1 as SGHTA and CDR2 as FQGNSA. Full variable domain (outside the CDR3, taken from reference TRBV7-2 and TRBJ2-7): GAGVSQSPSNKVTEKGKDVELRCDPISGHTALYWYRQSLGQGLEFLIYFQGNSAPDKSGLPSDRFSAERTGGSVSTLTIQRTQQEDSAVYLCASSFLGGTYEQYFGPGTRLTVT.

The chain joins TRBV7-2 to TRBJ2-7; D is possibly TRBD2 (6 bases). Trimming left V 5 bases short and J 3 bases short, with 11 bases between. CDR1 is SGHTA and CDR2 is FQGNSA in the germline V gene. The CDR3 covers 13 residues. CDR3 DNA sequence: TGTGCCAGCAGCCCGGACTACCGCTACGAGCAGTACTTC. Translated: CASSPDYRYEQYF.

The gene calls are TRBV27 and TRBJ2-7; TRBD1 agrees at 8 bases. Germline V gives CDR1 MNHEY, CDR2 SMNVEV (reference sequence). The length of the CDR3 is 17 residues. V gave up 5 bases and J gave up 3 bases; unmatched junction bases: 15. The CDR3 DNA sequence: TGTGCCAGCAGTCAATTTGTTGGACAGGGCTTAGACTACGAGCAGTACTTC. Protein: CASSQFVGQGLDYEQYF.

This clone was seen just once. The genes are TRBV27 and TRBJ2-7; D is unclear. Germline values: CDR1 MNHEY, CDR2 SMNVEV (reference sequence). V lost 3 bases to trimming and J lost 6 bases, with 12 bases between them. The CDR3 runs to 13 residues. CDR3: CASSLEHPGEQYF. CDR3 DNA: TGTGCCAGCAGTTTGGAGCACCCGGGCGAGCAGTACTTC.

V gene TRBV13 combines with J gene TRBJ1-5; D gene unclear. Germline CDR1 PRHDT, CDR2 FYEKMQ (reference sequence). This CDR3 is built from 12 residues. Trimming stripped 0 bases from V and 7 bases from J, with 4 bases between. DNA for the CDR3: TGTGCCAGCAGCTTAGGTGGCCAGCCCCAGCATTTT. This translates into CASSLGGQPQHF.

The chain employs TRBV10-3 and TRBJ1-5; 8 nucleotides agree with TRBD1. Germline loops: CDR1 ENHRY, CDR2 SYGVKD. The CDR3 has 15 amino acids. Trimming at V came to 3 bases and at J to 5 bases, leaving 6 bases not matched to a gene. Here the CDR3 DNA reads TGTGCCATCAGTGACGGGCTACAGGGGGATCAGCCCCAGCATTTT. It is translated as CAISDGLQGDQPQHF.

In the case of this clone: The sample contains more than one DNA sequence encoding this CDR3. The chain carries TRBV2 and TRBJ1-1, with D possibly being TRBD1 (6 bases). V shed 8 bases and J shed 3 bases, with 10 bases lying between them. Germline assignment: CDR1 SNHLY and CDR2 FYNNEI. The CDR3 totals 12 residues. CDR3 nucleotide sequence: TGTGCCAGCCGAAGGGGGGACACTGAAGCTTTCTTT. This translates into CASRRGDTEAFF.

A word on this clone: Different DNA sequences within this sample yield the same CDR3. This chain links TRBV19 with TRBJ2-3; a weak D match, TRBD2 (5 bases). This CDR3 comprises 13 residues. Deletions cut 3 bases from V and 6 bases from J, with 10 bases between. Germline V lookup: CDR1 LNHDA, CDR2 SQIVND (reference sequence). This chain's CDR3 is CASSILGGDTQYF. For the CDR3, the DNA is TGTGCCAGTAGTATCCTAGGCGGGGATACGCAGTATTTT. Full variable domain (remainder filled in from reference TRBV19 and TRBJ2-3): DGGITQSPKYLFRKEGQNVTLSCEQNLNHDAMYWYRQDPGQGLRLIYYSQIVNDFQKGDIAEGYSVSREKKESFPLTVTSAQKNPTAFYLCASSILGGDTQYFGPGTRLTVL.

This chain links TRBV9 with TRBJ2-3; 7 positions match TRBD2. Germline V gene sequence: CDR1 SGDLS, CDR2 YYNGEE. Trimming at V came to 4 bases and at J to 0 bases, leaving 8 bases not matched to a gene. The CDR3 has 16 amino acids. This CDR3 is CASSPSSSGSTDTQYF. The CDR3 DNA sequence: TGTGCCAGCAGCCCCTCTAGTAGCGGGAGCACAGATACGCAGTATTTT.

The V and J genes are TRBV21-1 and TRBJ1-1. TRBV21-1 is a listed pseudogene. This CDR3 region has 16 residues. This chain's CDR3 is CASSKALEGRNTEAFF. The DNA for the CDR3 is TGTGCCAGCAGCAAAGCGCTTGAGGGGCGGAACACTGAAGCTTTCTTT.

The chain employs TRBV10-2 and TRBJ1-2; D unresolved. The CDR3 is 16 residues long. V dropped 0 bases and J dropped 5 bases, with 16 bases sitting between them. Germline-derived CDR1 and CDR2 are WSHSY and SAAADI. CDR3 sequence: CASSESWSLSRYGYTF. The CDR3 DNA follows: TGCGCCAGCAGTGAGTCGTGGTCCCTCTCAAGATATGGCTACACCTTC.

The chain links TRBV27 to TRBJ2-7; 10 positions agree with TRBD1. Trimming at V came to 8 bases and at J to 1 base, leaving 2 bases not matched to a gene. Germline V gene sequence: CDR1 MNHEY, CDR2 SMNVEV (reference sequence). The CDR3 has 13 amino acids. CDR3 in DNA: TGTGCCAGCGGGACAGGGGTTTCCTACGAGCAGTACTTC. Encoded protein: CASGTGVSYEQYF.

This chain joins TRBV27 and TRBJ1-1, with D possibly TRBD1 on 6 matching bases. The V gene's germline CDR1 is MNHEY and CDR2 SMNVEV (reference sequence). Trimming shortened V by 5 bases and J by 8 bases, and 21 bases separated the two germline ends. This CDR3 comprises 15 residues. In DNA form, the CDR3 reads TGTGCCAGCAGTCCTTTGTTCCGGGGGCGGGCGGAAGCTTTCTTT. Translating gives CASSPLFRGRAEAFF.

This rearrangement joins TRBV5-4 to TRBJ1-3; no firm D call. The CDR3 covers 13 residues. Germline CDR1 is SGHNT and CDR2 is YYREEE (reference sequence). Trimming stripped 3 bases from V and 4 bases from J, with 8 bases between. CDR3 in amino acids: CASSYNEGNTIYF. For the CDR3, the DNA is TGTGCCAGCAGCTACAACGAAGGAAACACCATATATTTT. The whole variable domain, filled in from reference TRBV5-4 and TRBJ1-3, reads ETGVTQSPTHLIKTRGQQVTLRCSSQSGHNTVSWYQQALGQGPQFIFQYYREEENGRGNFPPRFSGLQFPNYSSELNVNALELDDSALYLCASSYNEGNTIYFGEGSWLTVV.

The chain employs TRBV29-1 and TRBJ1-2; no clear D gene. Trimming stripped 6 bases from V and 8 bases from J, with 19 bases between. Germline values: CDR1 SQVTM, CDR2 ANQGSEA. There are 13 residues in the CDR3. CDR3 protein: CSVGPSGGGGYTF. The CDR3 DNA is TGCAGCGTAGGTCCCTCCGGAGGCGGGGGCTACACCTTC.

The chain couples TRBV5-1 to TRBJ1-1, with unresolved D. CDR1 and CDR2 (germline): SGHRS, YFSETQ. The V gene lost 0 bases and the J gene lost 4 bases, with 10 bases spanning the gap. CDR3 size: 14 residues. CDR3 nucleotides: TGCGCCAGCAGCTTGGTGTCCAGCCGCACTGAAGCTTTCTTT. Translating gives CASSLVSSRTEAFF.

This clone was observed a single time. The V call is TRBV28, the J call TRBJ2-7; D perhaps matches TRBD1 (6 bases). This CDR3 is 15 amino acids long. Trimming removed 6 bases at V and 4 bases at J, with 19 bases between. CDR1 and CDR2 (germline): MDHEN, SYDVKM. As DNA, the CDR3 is TGTGCCAGCAGCGGGACATTGGGTCGTGGGTACGAGCAGTACTTC. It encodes CASSGTLGRGYEQYF.

The CDR3 nucleotides read TGCGCCAGCAGCGAAAGGGTACGGGCCACTGAAGCTTTCTTT. This translates into CASSERVRATEAFF. This chain links TRBV5-1 with TRBJ1-1; no firm D call. The CDR3 length is 14 residues. Trimming took off 4 bases at V and 4 bases at J, with 14 bases between the two ends. Germline assignment: CDR1 SGHRS and CDR2 YFSETQ.

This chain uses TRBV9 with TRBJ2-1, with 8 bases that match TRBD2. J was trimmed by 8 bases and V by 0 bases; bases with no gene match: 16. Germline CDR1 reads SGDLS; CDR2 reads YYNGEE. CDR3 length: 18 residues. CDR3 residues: CASSVEASGREGGHEQFF. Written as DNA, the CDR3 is TGTGCCAGCAGCGTAGAGGCGTCGGGACGGGAGGGCGGCCATGAGCAGTTCTTC.

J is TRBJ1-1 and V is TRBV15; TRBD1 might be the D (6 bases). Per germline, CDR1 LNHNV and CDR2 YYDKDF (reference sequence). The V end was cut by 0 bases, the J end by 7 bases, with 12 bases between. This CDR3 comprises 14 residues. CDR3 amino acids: CATSRDSRGDEAFF. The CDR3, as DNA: TGTGCCACCAGCAGAGATTCCAGGGGCGATGAAGCTTTCTTT.

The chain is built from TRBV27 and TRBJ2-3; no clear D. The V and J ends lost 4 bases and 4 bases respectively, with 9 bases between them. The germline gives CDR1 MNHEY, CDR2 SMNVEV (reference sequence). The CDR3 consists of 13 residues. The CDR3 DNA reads TGTGCCAGCAGTTCGCCCGAGGCAGATACGCAGTATTTT. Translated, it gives CASSSPEADTQYF.

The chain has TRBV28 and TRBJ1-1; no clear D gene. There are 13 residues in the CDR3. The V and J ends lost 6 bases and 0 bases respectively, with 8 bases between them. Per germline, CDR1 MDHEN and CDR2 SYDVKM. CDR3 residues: CASSRSLNTEAFF. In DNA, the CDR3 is TGTGCCAGCAGCCGATCTTTGAACACTGAAGCTTTCTTT. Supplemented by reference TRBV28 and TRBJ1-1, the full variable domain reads DVKVTQSSRYLVKRTGEKVFLECVQDMDHENMFWYRQDPGLGLRLIYFSYDVKMKEKGDIPEGYSVSREKKERFSLILESASTNQTSMYLCASSRSLNTEAFFGQGTRLTVV.

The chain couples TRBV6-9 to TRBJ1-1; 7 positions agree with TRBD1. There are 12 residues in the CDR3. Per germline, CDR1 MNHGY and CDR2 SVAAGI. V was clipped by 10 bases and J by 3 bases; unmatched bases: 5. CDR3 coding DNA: TGTGCCACCCGGGACAGTTACACTGAAGCTTTCTTT. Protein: CATRDSYTEAFF.